The 18 T cell receptor beta chains in this list originate from one sample, sequenced in a study. A single record per CDR3 protein comes from TCRdb applying MiXCR to the 5' RACE reads. The table includes tens of thousands of distinct CDR3 sequences, 25% to 35% detected once. Sequenced input: naive CD4+ T cells sorted from blood. As for subset: naive CD4+ T cells, CD4+CD45RA+CD25-. The receptors were sampled from a female donor with breast cancer.

Written as DNA, the CDR3 is TGCAGTGCTAATTACCAGGCCAACACTGAAGCTTTCTTT. Protein sequence: CSANYQANTEAFF. V and J are TRBV20-1 and TRBJ1-1; D not resolved. Trimming stripped 4 bases from V and 2 bases from J, with 11 bases between. CDR3 length equals 13 residues. Looked up from germline, CDR1 is DFQATT and CDR2 is SNEGSKA (reference sequence).

The rearrangement uses TRBV2 and TRBJ2-2, with 8 bases aligning to TRBD2. The CDR3 contains 15 residues. V lost 4 bases to trimming and J lost 2 bases; unmatched junction nucleotides: 3. Germline V gene sequence: CDR1 SNHLY, CDR2 FYNNEI. The CDR3 loop reads CASSGTSFNTGELFF. In DNA form, the CDR3 reads TGTGCCAGCAGTGGGACTAGCTTTAACACCGGGGAGCTGTTTTTT.

This clonotype occurred a few times. The CDR3, as DNA: TGTGCCAGCAGTTTTTCCGGGTTCGATGAGCAGTTCTTC. Translating it yields CASSFSGFDEQFF. This chain links TRBV12-3 or TRBV12-4 with TRBJ2-1; D remains unclear. Trimming pared 3 bases from V and 8 bases from J, leaving 11 bases between. This CDR3 has 13 amino acids.

About this clonotype itself: One end of the junction fails to match germline, which may point to a read error. The genes are TRBV5-1 and TRBJ2-5; 14 nucleotides match TRBD2. The germline CDR1 and CDR2 sequences are SGHRS and YFSETQ. The CDR3 has 15 residues. CDR3 loop: CAGSPGTSGGETQYF. The CDR3 nucleotides read TGCGCCGGCAGTCCCGGGACTAGCGGGGGAGAGACCCAGTACTTC.

The rearrangement links TRBV2 to TRBJ2-1; D gene unclear. Germline V gene lookup returns CDR1 SNHLY and CDR2 FYNNEI. The CDR3 runs to 13 residues. V lost 7 bases, J lost 9 bases, and 16 bases lay in between. CDR3 sequence (DNA): TGTGCCAGCACCAAGGGCACTACCAGTGAGCAGTTCTTC. Amino acids: CASTKGTTSEQFF. The whole variable domain, remainder taken from reference TRBV2 and TRBJ2-1, is EPEVTQTPSHQVTQMGQEVILRCVPISNHLYFYWYRQILGQKVEFLVSFYNNEISEKSEIFDDQFSVERPDGSNFTLKIRSTKLEDSAMYFCASTKGTTSEQFFGPGTRLTVL.

About this clonotype itself: This may arise from a read error, as a much more abundant clone is one base away. The rearrangement uses TRBV7-2 and TRBJ2-1, with 11 bases matching TRBD2. Germline CDR1 reads SGHTA; CDR2 reads FQGNSA. V lost 3 bases and J lost 7; bases outside the gene matches: 8. CDR3 length equals 16 residues. The CDR3, as DNA: TGTGCCAGCAGCTTCAGTAGCGGGAGGGTTCAAAATGAGCAGTTCTTC. This translates into CASSFSSGRVQNEQFF.

This clonotype has a single count. A read error is possible here, since a much larger clone lies one base away. The V gene is TRBV20-1, the J gene TRBJ2-7; possibly TRBD1 or TRBD2 for D (5 bases each). Trimming took off 2 bases at V and 6 bases at J, with 14 bases between the two ends. Germline CDR1 and CDR2: DFQATT and SNEGSKA (reference sequence). This CDR3 comprises 13 residues. CDR3 coding DNA: TGCAGTGCTAGAAGGGACGGAGGCTGCGAGCAGTACTTC. Amino acids: CSARRDGGCEQYF.

In its sample, this clonotype was seen a few times. This chain links TRBV20-1 with TRBJ2-7; TRBD1 might be the D (5 bases). Germline CDR1 reads DFQATT; CDR2 reads SNEGSKA (reference sequence). The CDR3 contains 12 residues. V lost 2 bases to trimming and J lost 3 bases, with 8 bases between them. The CDR3 sequence: CSARRGVYEQYF. CDR3 DNA sequence: TGCAGTGCTAGAAGGGGTGTCTACGAGCAGTACTTC.

This clonotype appeared many times. V gene TRBV5-1 combines with J gene TRBJ2-7; D is undetermined. V gave up 5 bases and J gave up 6 bases, with 15 bases separating them. The germline V gene has CDR1 SGHRS and CDR2 YFSETQ. The CDR3 totals 13 residues. The CDR3 loop reads CASRGLPGSEQYF. CDR3 DNA sequence: TGCGCCAGCAGGGGCCTCCCAGGTTCCGAGCAGTACTTC.

This clonotype showed up just once. The chain combines TRBV6-5 with TRBJ1-5, with 9 nucleotides matching TRBD1. V dropped 4 bases and J dropped 9; count of bases not matched to a gene: 7. The CDR3 consists of 14 residues. In germline, CDR1 is MNHEY, CDR2 SVGAGI. The CDR3 DNA follows: TGTGCCAGCAGTTTACAGGGGGCAGGAGTGCCCCAGCATTTT. This sequence encodes CASSLQGAGVPQHF.

The gene calls are TRBV3-1 and TRBJ1-2, with TRBD1 identical over 10 bases. Unmatched junction bases numbered 4, after V lost 4 bases and J lost 8 bases. The CDR3 covers 13 residues. Germline CDR1 is LGHDT and CDR2 is YNNKEL (reference sequence). CDR3: CASSPDRGLGYTF. The CDR3 nucleotides are TGTGCCAGCAGCCCTGACAGGGGGCTCGGCTACACCTTC.

This clonotype was detected only a few times. The rearrangement joins TRBV20-1 to TRBJ1-2; TRBD1 is a possible D gene (6 bases). The germline V gene has CDR1 DFQATT and CDR2 SNEGSKA (reference sequence). The CDR3 extends over 13 amino acids. Deletions cut 3 bases from V and 1 base from J, with 9 bases between. In DNA form, the CDR3 reads TGCAGTGCTAGGGACAGTGTTAACTATGGCTACACCTTC. The encoded protein is CSARDSVNYGYTF.

This clonotype was detected only a few times. The chain employs TRBV12-3 or TRBV12-4 and TRBJ2-5, with TRBD1 as a possible D gene (6 bases). The CDR3 length is 13 residues. V dropped 5 bases and J dropped 5 bases, with 12 bases sitting between them. The CDR3 DNA reads as TGTGCCAGCAGTGGAAGGGGGTTGGAGACCCAGTACTTC. Protein sequence: CASSGRGLETQYF.

This clonotype was detected a few times. The rearrangement joins TRBV7-2 to TRBJ2-3; 9 positions agree with TRBD2. CDR3 size: 16 residues. V gave up 5 bases and J gave up 1 base; unmatched junction bases: 7. The germline CDR1 and CDR2 sequences are SGHTA and FQGNSA. In DNA form, the CDR3 reads TGTGCCAGCAGCCCCGGGCTAGCGGGGCGCACAGATACGCAGTATTTT. Its translation: CASSPGLAGRTDTQYF. Drawing the rest from reference TRBV7-2 and TRBJ2-3, the complete variable domain is GAGVSQSPSNKVTEKGKDVELRCDPISGHTALYWYRQSLGQGLEFLIYFQGNSAPDKSGLPSDRFSAERTGGSVSTLTIQRTQQEDSAVYLCASSPGLAGRTDTQYFGPGTRLTVL.

The chain recombines TRBV15 with TRBJ2-7, with 10 bases matching TRBD1. Germline CDR1 reads LNHNV; CDR2 reads YYDKDF (reference sequence). V lost 0 bases to trimming and J lost 6 bases; unmatched junction nucleotides: 5. The CDR3 is made up of 15 amino acids. CDR3: CATSRDATGGREQYF. CDR3 bases: TGTGCCACCAGCAGAGACGCGACAGGGGGCCGCGAGCAGTACTTC.

This clonotype appeared many times. J is TRBJ1-1 and V is TRBV6-5; D gene unclear. The germline V gene encodes CDR1 MNHEY and CDR2 SVGAGI. The V and J ends lost 2 bases and 5 bases respectively, with 12 bases between them. The CDR3 loop spans 14 amino acids. CDR3 in amino acids: CASSYAGIRTEAFF. In DNA, the CDR3 is TGTGCCAGCAGTTACGCGGGGATTCGGACTGAAGCTTTCTTT.

This clonotype was recorded at least ten times. This rearrangement joins TRBV12-3 or TRBV12-4 to TRBJ1-1, with D hard to call. CDR3 length: 12 residues. V shed 5 bases and J shed 2 bases, with 6 bases lying between them. CDR3 nucleotide sequence: TGTGCCAGCAGTCTATTCAACACTGAAGCTTTCTTT. Amino acid sequence: CASSLFNTEAFF.

A remark on this clonotype: This could be a read error, since a much larger clone is one nucleotide away. The CDR3 spells CSARAPTRLAGGVNEQFF. In DNA form, the CDR3 reads TGCAGTGCTAGAGCACCTACAAGACTAGCGGGAGGGGTCAATGAGCAGTTCTTC. This chain links TRBV20-1 with TRBJ2-1; 14 positions agree with TRBD2. This CDR3 comprises 18 residues. Germline assignment: CDR1 DFQATT and CDR2 SNEGSKA (reference sequence). V trimming: 1 base; J trimming: 6 bases; junction bases outside the gene matches: 11.